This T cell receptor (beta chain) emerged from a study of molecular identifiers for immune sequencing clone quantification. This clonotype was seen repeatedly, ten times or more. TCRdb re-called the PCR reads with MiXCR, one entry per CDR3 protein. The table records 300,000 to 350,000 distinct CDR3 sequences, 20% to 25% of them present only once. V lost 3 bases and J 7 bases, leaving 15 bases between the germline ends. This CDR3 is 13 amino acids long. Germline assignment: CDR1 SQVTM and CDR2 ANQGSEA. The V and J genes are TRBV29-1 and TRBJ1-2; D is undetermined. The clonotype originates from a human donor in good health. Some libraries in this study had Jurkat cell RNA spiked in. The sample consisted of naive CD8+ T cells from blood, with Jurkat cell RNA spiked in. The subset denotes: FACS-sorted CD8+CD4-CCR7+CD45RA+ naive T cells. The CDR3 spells CSVDGQDYIGYTF. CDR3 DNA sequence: TGCAGCGTTGACGGGCAGGACTATATTGGCTACACCTTC.